Below, 21 T cell receptor beta chains from the same sample are listed, as sequenced in a study of T-cell reconstitution after alpha-beta-depleted transplantation in children. TCRbeta library preparation incorporated unique molecular identifiers. TCRdb processed the PCR reads anew with MiXCR; each CDR3 protein has one entry. The data contain about 980,000 distinct CDR3 sequences, under 30% of them singletons. Sequencing was performed on PBMCs, mostly from graft donor cells, taken 360 days after TCRalphabeta/CD19-depleted stem cell transplant. The receptors originated from a boy less than two years old who had a stem cell transplant for SCID, so the T cells may come from the graft donor.

This chain connects TRBV4-2 to TRBJ2-3; 11 positions agree with TRBD2. This CDR3 spans 19 amino acids. J was trimmed by 2 bases and V by 4 bases; bases with no gene match: 14. CDR1 is LGHNA, CDR2 YNFKEQ, per germline. CDR3 DNA sequence: TGTGCCAGCAGCCCAGGACTAGCGGGTGGCGGGGGTAACACAGATACGCAGTATTTT. Its translation: CASSPGLAGGGGNTDTQYF.

In this sample, this clonotype turned up a few times. The CDR3 spells CSAGQGFADTQYF. CDR3 nucleotide sequence: TGCAGCGCTGGACAGGGTTTTGCAGATACGCAGTATTTT. This chain links TRBV29-1 with TRBJ2-3; 8 bases map to TRBD1. Trimming at V came to 7 bases and at J to 4 bases, leaving 7 bases not matched to a gene. This CDR3 is 13 amino acids long. Germline loops: CDR1 SQVTM, CDR2 ANQGSEA.

V is TRBV7-9 and J is TRBJ2-2; no firm D call. The CDR3 is 15 residues long. The V gene lost 5 bases and the J gene lost 0 bases, with 10 bases spanning the gap. Germline V gene data show CDR1 as SEHNR and CDR2 as FQNEAQ (reference sequence). CDR3 sequence reads: CASSVTPSNTGELFF. In DNA, the CDR3 is TGTGCCAGCAGCGTCACACCATCGAACACCGGGGAGCTGTTTTTT.

This chain links TRBV7-2 with TRBJ2-3, with D possibly matching TRBD2 (7 bases). CDR1 and CDR2 (germline): SGHTA, FQGNSA. Between the trimmed V and J ends, which lost 1 base and 4 bases, there was a span of 15 bases. The length of the CDR3 is 16 residues. CDR3 in amino acids: CASSLDAGANSDTQYF. DNA of the CDR3: TGTGCCAGCAGCTTAGACGCGGGGGCGAATTCAGATACGCAGTATTTT.

The chain combines TRBV27 with TRBJ2-1; 7 nucleotides line up with TRBD1. The CDR3 is 17 amino acids. Germline V CDR1 and CDR2: MNHEY, SMNVEV (reference sequence). Trimming cost V 4 bases and J 3 bases; bases outside gene matches: 12. CDR3 nucleotide sequence: TGTGCCAGCAGTTCAGCCCCCGGGACAGTTTTCTACAATGAGCAGTTCTTC. Protein product: CASSSAPGTVFYNEQFF.

This clonotype was observed at least ten times. The rearrangement uses TRBV7-2 and TRBJ2-1; TRBD2 might be the D (6 bases). This CDR3 contains 17 residues. CDR1 SGHTA and CDR2 FQGNSA come from the germline V gene. Trimming took 5 bases from V and 4 from J, leaving 21 bases between them. The CDR3 spells CASSPPPGTPGYNEQFF. CDR3 coding DNA: TGTGCCAGCAGCCCACCACCGGGGACTCCAGGTTACAATGAGCAGTTCTTC. Full variable domain (rest looked up from reference TRBV7-2 and TRBJ2-1): GAGVSQSPSNKVTEKGKDVELRCDPISGHTALYWYRQSLGQGLEFLIYFQGNSAPDKSGLPSDRFSAERTGGSVSTLTIQRTQQEDSAVYLCASSPPPGTPGYNEQFFGPGTRLTVL.

The J gene is TRBJ2-1, the V gene TRBV5-1; D remains unclear. The CDR3 extends over 13 amino acids. Germline lookup yields CDR1 SGHRS and CDR2 YFSETQ. Trimming shortened V by 6 bases and J by 6 bases, and 13 bases separated the two germline ends. CDR3 region: CASTAHVGNEQFF. CDR3 in DNA: TGCGCCAGCACCGCCCACGTTGGCAATGAGCAGTTCTTC.

V gene TRBV4-1 combines with J gene TRBJ2-7; perhaps TRBD1 as D (6 bases). Trimming stripped 0 bases from V and 7 bases from J, with 16 bases between. Germline V CDR1 and CDR2: MGHRA, YSYEKL. The CDR3 is made up of 15 amino acids. CDR3 loop: CASSQDQGPPPEQYF. The CDR3 DNA reads TGCGCCAGCAGCCAAGATCAGGGGCCCCCCCCTGAGCAGTACTTC.

This clonotype was detected a few times. This chain connects TRBV2 to TRBJ2-3, with 8 positions matching TRBD1. CDR1 SNHLY and CDR2 FYNNEI come from the germline V gene. The CDR3 loop spans 16 amino acids. J lost 4 bases, V lost 3 bases, and 9 bases had no gene match. The CDR3 bases are TGTGCCAGCAGTGAGATACAGGGGGGAATGGCAGATACGCAGTATTTT. It specifies CASSEIQGGMADTQYF.

V gene TRBV12-3 or TRBV12-4 combines with J gene TRBJ2-7; 8 bases are a match to TRBD1. This CDR3 has 15 residues. The V gene end was trimmed by 3 bases and the J gene end by 4 bases; junction bases not matched to a gene: 8. The chain's CDR3 is CASSFGGQAFYEQYF. CDR3 sequence (DNA): TGTGCCAGCAGTTTCGGGGGACAGGCATTTTACGAGCAGTACTTC.

Only a few counts were recorded for this clonotype. This chain connects TRBV5-1 to TRBJ2-3; 9 bases match TRBD2. Germline assignment: CDR1 SGHRS and CDR2 YFSETQ. CDR3 length equals 16 residues. V gave up 0 bases and J gave up 2 bases; unmatched junction bases: 4. For the CDR3, the DNA is TGCGCCAGCAGCTTGGCGGCTAGCGGGGTCACAGATACGCAGTATTTT. Its protein product is CASSLAASGVTDTQYF.

This clonotype showed up just a few times. This sequence joins TRBV20-1 and TRBJ2-1; the match to TRBD2 covers 9 bases. The germline gives CDR1 DFQATT, CDR2 SNEGSKA (reference sequence). The CDR3 runs 16 residues. J was trimmed by 10 bases and V by 1 base; bases with no gene match: 14. Written as DNA, the CDR3 is TGCAGTGCTAGAGCCCCCCCGCGGGGGGGGTTAGGGGAGCAGTTCTTC. Its protein product is CSARAPPRGGLGEQFF.

This clonotype was counted between two and nine times. The rearrangement links TRBV29-1 to TRBJ1-2; D possibly corresponds to TRBD1 (6 bases). The CDR3 covers 15 residues. The V gene's germline CDR1 is SQVTM and CDR2 ANQGSEA. The V gene lost 2 bases and the J gene lost 0 bases, with 13 bases spanning the gap. CDR3 protein: CSVERVGHANYGYTF. CDR3 nucleotide sequence: TGCAGCGTTGAAAGGGTGGGACACGCTAACTATGGCTACACCTTC.

The chain links TRBV4-1 to TRBJ2-1; D is ambiguous. Trimming removed 0 bases at V and 10 bases at J, with 10 bases between. The CDR3 runs 13 residues. Germline CDR1 reads MGHRA; CDR2 reads YSYEKL. The CDR3 DNA reads as TGCGCCAGCAGCCAAGATTTATGGTCGGAGCAGTTCTTC. Translated: CASSQDLWSEQFF.

The V and J genes are TRBV5-5 and TRBJ1-5; TRBD1 might be the D (6 bases). Trimming shortened V by 0 bases and J by 3 bases, and 13 bases separated the two germline ends. The CDR3 is 16 residues long. CDR1 and CDR2 from the germline V gene are SGHKS and YYEKEE (reference sequence). The DNA of the CDR3 is TGTGCCAGCAGCTTGGAACCCGGACAGCACAATCAGCCCCAGCATTTT. Translating it yields CASSLEPGQHNQPQHF.

This clonotype was detected a few times. The chain is built from TRBV27 and TRBJ2-7, with 8 bases fitting TRBD1. The CDR3 extends over 15 amino acids. V shed 3 bases and J 3 bases; nucleotides not matched to a gene: 7. Germline V gene sequence: CDR1 MNHEY, CDR2 SMNVEV (reference sequence). CDR3 residues: CASSFQGAPNYEQYF. The CDR3 nucleotides read TGTGCCAGCAGTTTCCAGGGGGCACCGAACTACGAGCAGTACTTC.

The CDR3 is CASSPSRGVPTDTQYF. The CDR3 DNA reads as TGTGCCAGCAGCCCGAGTCGGGGGGTCCCCACAGATACGCAGTATTTT. The V and J genes are TRBV11-3 and TRBJ2-3; 7 nucleotides align to TRBD2. The CDR3 extends over 16 amino acids. Trimming cost V 5 bases and J 2 bases; bases outside gene matches: 10. Per germline, CDR1 SGHNT and CDR2 YENEEA.

This rearrangement joins TRBV6-1 to TRBJ1-2, with 7 bases aligning to TRBD1. There are 15 residues in the CDR3. Germline trimming cut 0 bases from V and 4 bases from J; bases unmatched to any gene: 5. The germline gives CDR1 MNHNS, CDR2 SASEGT. In nucleotides, the CDR3 is TGTGCCAGCAGTGAAGCGTTAACAGGGGCCTATGGCTACACCTTC. It encodes CASSEALTGAYGYTF.

V is TRBV12-3 or TRBV12-4 and J is TRBJ2-7; 7 bases fit TRBD1. The junction had 6 bases not matched to a gene; V was cut back by 7 bases and J by 0 bases. The CDR3 loop spans 14 amino acids. CDR3: CASTLRDSSYEQYF. The CDR3 DNA is TGTGCCAGCACCCTCCGGGACAGCTCCTACGAGCAGTACTTC.

This sequence joins TRBV15 and TRBJ2-1; unclear D gene. Germline V CDR1 and CDR2: LNHNV, YYDKDF (reference sequence). The length of the CDR3 is 12 residues. V was trimmed by 0 bases and J by 10 bases, leaving 7 bases between them. In nucleotides, the CDR3 is TGTGCCACCAGCAGAGATAACGGGGAGCAGTTCTTC. Translating it yields CATSRDNGEQFF.

This clonotype was counted between two and nine times. This chain links TRBV5-5 with TRBJ2-3, with 16 bases lining up with TRBD2. Unmatched junction bases numbered 6, after V lost 4 bases and J lost 1 base. This CDR3 is 18 amino acids long. Germline CDR1 reads SGHKS; CDR2 reads YYEKEE (reference sequence). The DNA of the CDR3 is TGTGCCAGCAGCGGGACTAGCGGGGGGGCCGTAGGCACAGATACGCAGTATTTT. It translates to CASSGTSGGAVGTDTQYF.